The 10 T cell receptor beta chains below all came from one sample that was sequenced in a study of blood T cells in healthy people across ages. A second PCR, run for about 7 to 11 cycles, used a sample-barcoded 5' primer plus a J-beta primer mix. TCRdb fed the 5' RACE reads into MiXCR, producing one record per CDR3 protein. The sample lists 600,000 to 850,000 distinct CDR3 sequences, more than 40% occurring once. Input material: blood. The source is a woman aged 60-75 years in good health.

This chain joins TRBV6-2 or TRBV6-3 and TRBJ2-7; the D call may be TRBD1 or TRBD2 (5 bases each). Trimming pared 6 bases from V and 3 bases from J, leaving 15 bases between. CDR3 length equals 14 residues. Germline V lookup: CDR1 MNHEY, CDR2 SVGEGT. The CDR3 bases are TGTGCCAGCAGCGGTGAGGGGCTTCTCTACGAGCAGTACTTC. Translation: CASSGEGLLYEQYF.

Only a few counts were recorded for this clonotype. The V call is TRBV9, the J call TRBJ2-4, with 8 bases identical to TRBD1. The J call is uncertain, as TRBJ2-7 better fits the DNA end. This CDR3 comprises 14 residues. CDR1 and CDR2 (germline): SGDLS, YYNGEE. CDR3 DNA sequence: TGTGCCAGCAGCGTAGTCGCAGGGGGCGACGAGCAGTACTTC. Translation: CASSVVAGGDEQYF.

The chain is built from TRBV27 and TRBJ1-4; 7 bases map to TRBD1. V dropped 5 bases and J dropped 4; count of bases not matched to a gene: 4. Germline CDR1 is MNHEY and CDR2 is SMNVEV (reference sequence). The CDR3 spans 14 residues. In DNA form, the CDR3 reads TGTGCCAGCAGTAGGGGGGACAGTAATGAAAAACTGTTTTTT. Encoded protein: CASSRGDSNEKLFF.

There are many counts of this clonotype. The rearrangement joins TRBV12-3 or TRBV12-4 to TRBJ2-7, with a tentative D call TRBD2 (5 bases). Trimming stripped 7 bases from V and 6 bases from J, with 10 bases between. The CDR3 is 11 amino acids. CDR3 residues: CASTDRGEQYF. Written as DNA, the CDR3 is TGTGCCAGCACCGACCGGGGCGAGCAGTACTTC.

This clonotype was found once. The genes are TRBV27 and TRBJ2-3; D call uncertain. Between the trimmed V and J ends, which lost 5 bases and 4 bases, there was a span of 10 bases. The CDR3 runs to 13 residues. Germline lookup yields CDR1 MNHEY and CDR2 SMNVEV (reference sequence). CDR3 nucleotides: TGTGCCAGCAGTGTATTACGGGCAGATACGCAGTATTTT. It is translated as CASSVLRADTQYF.

This chain uses TRBV18 with TRBJ1-1, with a possible D match to TRBD1 (6 bases). This CDR3 comprises 14 residues. Germline V gene lookup returns CDR1 KGHSH and CDR2 LQKENI. V was pared by 4 bases and J by 7 bases, with 16 bases between. CDR3 amino acids: CASSLTQGKGEAFF. In DNA form, the CDR3 reads TGTGCCAGCTCACTAACCCAGGGGAAGGGTGAAGCTTTCTTT.

J is TRBJ2-5 and V is TRBV20-1; 12 bases are shared with TRBD2. The junction had 8 bases not matched to a gene; V was cut back by 6 bases and J by 0 bases. Germline V gene data show CDR1 as DFQATT and CDR2 as SNEGSKA (reference sequence). This CDR3 region has 16 residues. Here the CDR3 DNA reads TGCAGTGCCTATGGGCCTAGCGGGAGGGACCAAGAGACCCAGTACTTC. Amino acids: CSAYGPSGRDQETQYF.

Turning to this clonotype: A clone one base away is much larger, so this may be a read error. The V and J genes are TRBV12-3 or TRBV12-4 and TRBJ1-2, with 7 bases matching TRBD1. The CDR3 extends over 15 amino acids. V trimming: 3 bases; J trimming: 6 bases; junction bases outside the gene matches: 10. In DNA form, the CDR3 reads TGTGCCAGCAGTTTTCCCCAGGGGGGTTGGCATGGCTACACCTTC. Its protein is CASSFPQGGWHGYTF.

This clonotype was observed a handful of times. This chain connects TRBV5-1 to TRBJ2-5; D possibly corresponds to TRBD2 (6 bases). The V gene's germline CDR1 is SGHRS and CDR2 YFSETQ. The CDR3 totals 14 residues. Trimming took off 4 bases at V and 6 bases at J, with 16 bases between the two ends. The CDR3: CASSRVGGTKTQYF. The CDR3 coding sequence is TGCGCCAGCAGCCGCGTAGGAGGGACGAAGACCCAGTACTTC.

The V gene is TRBV6-4, the J gene TRBJ2-1; 8 bases map to TRBD2. The CDR3 totals 15 residues. Germline V gene lookup returns CDR1 MRHNA and CDR2 SNTAGT. V dropped 0 bases and J dropped 8; count of bases not matched to a gene: 6. The CDR3 sequence is CASSDSPGGRDEQFF. Here the CDR3 DNA reads TGTGCCAGCAGTGACTCACCGGGAGGGAGGGATGAGCAGTTCTTC.